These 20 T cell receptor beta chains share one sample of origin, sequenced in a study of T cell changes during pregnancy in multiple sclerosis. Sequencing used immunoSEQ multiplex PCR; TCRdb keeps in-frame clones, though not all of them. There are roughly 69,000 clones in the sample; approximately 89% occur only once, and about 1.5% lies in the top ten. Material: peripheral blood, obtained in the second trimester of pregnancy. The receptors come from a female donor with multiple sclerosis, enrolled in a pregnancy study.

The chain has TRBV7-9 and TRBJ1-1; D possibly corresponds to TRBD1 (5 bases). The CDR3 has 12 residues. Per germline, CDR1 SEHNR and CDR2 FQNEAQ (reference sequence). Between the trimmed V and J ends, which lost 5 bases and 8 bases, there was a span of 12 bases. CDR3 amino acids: CASSTGQLEAFF. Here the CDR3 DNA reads TGTGCCAGCAGCACAGGTCAGTTAGAAGCTTTCTTT.

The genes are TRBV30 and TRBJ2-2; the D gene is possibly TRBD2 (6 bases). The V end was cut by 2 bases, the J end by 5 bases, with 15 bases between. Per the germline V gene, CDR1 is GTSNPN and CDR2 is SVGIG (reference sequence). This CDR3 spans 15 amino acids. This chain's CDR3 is CAWSRGKVGTGELFF. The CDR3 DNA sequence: TGTGCCTGGAGTCGGGGGAAGGTGGGAACCGGGGAGCTGTTTTTT.

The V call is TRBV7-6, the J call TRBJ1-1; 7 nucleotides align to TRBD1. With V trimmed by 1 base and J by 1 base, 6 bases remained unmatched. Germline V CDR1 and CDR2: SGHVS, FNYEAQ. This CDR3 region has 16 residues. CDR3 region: CASSLVTQGPNTEAFF. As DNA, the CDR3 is TGTGCCAGCAGCTTAGTCACACAGGGGCCGAACACTGAAGCTTTCTTT. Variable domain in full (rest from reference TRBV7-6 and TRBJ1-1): GAGVSQSPRYKVTKRGQDVALRCDPISGHVSLYWYRQALGQGPEFLTYFNYEAQQDKSGLPNDRFSAERPEGSISTLTIQRTEQRDSAMYRCASSLVTQGPNTEAFFGQGTRLTVV.

The CDR3 DNA sequence: TGTGCCAGCAGCCCCGGGACAGACTACGAGCAGTACTTC. Amino acids: CASSPGTDYEQYF. V is TRBV28 and J is TRBJ2-7; 7 nucleotides align to TRBD1. The germline V gene has CDR1 MDHEN and CDR2 SYDVKM. The CDR3 is made up of 13 amino acids. V gave up 6 bases and J gave up 3 bases; unmatched junction bases: 5.

In nucleotides, the CDR3 is TGTGCCAGCAGTTATGGGACAGGGGTCCACAATGAGCAGTTCTTC. Its protein product is CASSYGTGVHNEQFF. The chain couples TRBV6-6 to TRBJ2-1; 10 nucleotides match TRBD1. The CDR3 is made up of 15 amino acids. With 3 bases clipped from V and 5 bases from J, the junction kept 4 bases outside the gene matches. Germline-derived CDR1 and CDR2 are MNHNY and SVGAGI (reference sequence).

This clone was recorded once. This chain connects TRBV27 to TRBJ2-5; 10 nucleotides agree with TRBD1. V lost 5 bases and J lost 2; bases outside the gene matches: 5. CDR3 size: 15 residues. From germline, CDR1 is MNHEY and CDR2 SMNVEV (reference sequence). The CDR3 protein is CASSPPGQGQETQYF. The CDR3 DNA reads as TGTGCCAGCAGTCCCCCGGGACAGGGGCAAGAGACCCAGTACTTC.

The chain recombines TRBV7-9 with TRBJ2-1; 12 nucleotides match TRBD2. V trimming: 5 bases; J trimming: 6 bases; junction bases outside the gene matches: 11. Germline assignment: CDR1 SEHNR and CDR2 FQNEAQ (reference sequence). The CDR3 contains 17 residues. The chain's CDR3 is CASSPEAKTSGGNEQFF. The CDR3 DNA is TGTGCCAGCAGCCCGGAAGCAAAGACTAGCGGGGGCAATGAGCAGTTCTTC.

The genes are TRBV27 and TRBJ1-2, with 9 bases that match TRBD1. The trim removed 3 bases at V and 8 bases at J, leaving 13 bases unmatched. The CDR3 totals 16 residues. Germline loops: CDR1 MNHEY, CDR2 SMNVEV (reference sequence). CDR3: CASSFGDRVGASGYTF. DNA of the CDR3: TGTGCCAGCAGTTTCGGGGACAGGGTGGGGGCGAGCGGCTACACCTTC.

CDR3 residues: CASSLFLGDGQSTDTQYF. As DNA, the CDR3 is TGCGCCAGCAGCTTGTTCTTAGGGGATGGACAGTCCACAGATACGCAGTATTTT. The J gene is TRBJ2-3, the V gene TRBV5-1; TRBD1 might be the D (6 bases). The ends were cut back, 1 base at V and 2 bases at J, with 20 bases in the middle. The CDR3 is 18 amino acids. The germline gives CDR1 SGHRS, CDR2 YFSETQ. The full variable domain, in which reference TRBV5-1 and TRBJ2-3 provide the parts outside the CDR3, is KAGVTQTPRYLIKTRGQQVTLSCSPISGHRSVSWYQQTPGQGLQFLFEYFSETQRNKGNFPGRFSGRQFSNSRSEMNVSTLELGDSALYLCASSLFLGDGQSTDTQYFGPGTRLTVL.

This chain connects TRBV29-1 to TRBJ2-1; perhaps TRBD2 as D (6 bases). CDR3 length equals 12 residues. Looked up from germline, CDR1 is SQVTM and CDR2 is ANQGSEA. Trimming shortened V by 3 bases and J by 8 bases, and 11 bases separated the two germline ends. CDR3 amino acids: CSVERGRDEQFF. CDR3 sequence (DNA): TGCAGCGTTGAGCGGGGCCGCGATGAGCAGTTCTTC.

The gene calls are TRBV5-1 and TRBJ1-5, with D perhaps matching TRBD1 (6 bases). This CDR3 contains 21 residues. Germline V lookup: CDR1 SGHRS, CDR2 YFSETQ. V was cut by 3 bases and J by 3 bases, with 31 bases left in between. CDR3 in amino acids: CASSSFGQIDTVMGPNQPQHF. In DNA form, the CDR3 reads TGCGCCAGCAGCTCCTTTGGACAGATAGACACGGTTATGGGTCCCAATCAGCCCCAGCATTTT.

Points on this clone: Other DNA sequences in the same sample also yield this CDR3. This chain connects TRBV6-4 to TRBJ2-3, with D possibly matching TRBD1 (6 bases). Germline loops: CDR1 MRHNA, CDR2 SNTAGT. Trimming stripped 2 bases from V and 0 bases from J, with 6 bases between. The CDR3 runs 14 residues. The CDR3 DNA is TGTGCCAGCAGTGACAGGGGGAGCACAGATACGCAGTATTTT. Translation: CASSDRGSTDTQYF.

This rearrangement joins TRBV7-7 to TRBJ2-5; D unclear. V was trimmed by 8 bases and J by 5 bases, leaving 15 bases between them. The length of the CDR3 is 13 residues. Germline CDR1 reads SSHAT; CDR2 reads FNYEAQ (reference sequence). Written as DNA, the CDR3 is TGTGCCAGCCCCATTGGCTCTAGGGAGACCCAGTACTTC. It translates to CASPIGSRETQYF.

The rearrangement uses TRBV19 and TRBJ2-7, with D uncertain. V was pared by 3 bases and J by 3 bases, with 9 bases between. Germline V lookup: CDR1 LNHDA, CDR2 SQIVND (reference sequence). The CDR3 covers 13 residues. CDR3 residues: CASSISRFYEQYF. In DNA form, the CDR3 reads TGTGCCAGTAGTATTTCCAGATTCTACGAGCAGTACTTC.

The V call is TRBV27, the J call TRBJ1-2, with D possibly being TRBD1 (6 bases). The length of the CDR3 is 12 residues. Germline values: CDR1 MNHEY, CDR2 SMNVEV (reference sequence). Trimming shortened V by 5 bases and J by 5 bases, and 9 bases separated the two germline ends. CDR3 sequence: CASSETGYGYTF. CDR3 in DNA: TGTGCCAGCAGTGAGACAGGTTATGGCTACACCTTC.

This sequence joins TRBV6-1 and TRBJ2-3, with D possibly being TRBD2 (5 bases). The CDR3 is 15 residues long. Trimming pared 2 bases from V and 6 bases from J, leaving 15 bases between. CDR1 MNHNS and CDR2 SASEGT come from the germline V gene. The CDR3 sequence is CASSENPSDFDTQYF. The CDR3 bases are TGTGCCAGCAGTGAAAATCCGTCGGACTTCGATACGCAGTATTTT.

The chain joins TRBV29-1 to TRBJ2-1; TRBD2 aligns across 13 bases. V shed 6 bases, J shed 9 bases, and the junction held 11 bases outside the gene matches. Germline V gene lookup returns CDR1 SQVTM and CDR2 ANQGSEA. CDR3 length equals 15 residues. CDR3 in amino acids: CSVNGLAGARGEQFF. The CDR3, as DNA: TGCAGCGTAAACGGACTAGCGGGGGCCCGGGGTGAGCAGTTCTTC.

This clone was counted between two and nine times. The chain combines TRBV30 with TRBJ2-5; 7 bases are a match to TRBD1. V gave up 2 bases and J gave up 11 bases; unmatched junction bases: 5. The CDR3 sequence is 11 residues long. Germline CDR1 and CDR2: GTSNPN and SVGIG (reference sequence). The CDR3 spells CAWSPSTGQYF. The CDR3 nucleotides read TGTGCCTGGAGTCCGTCGACAGGGCAGTACTTC.

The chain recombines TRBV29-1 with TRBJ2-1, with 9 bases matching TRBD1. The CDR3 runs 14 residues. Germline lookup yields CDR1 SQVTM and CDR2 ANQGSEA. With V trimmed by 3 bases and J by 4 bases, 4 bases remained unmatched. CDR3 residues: CSVDFGTGYNEQFF. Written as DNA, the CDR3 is TGCAGCGTTGATTTTGGGACAGGGTACAATGAGCAGTTCTTC.

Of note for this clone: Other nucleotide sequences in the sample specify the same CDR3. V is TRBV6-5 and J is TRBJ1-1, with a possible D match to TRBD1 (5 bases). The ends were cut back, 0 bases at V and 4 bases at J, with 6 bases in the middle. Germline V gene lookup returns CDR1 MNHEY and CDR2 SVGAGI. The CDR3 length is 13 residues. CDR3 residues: CASSYSRGTEAFF. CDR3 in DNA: TGTGCCAGCAGTTACTCTAGGGGCACTGAAGCTTTCTTT.